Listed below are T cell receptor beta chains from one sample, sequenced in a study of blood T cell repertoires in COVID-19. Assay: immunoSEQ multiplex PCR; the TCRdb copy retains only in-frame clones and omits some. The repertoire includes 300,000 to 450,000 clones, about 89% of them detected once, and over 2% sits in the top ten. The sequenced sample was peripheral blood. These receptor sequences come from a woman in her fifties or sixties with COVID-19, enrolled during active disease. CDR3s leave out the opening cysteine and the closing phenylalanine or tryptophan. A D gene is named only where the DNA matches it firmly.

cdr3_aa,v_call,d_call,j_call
ASSLGRVAGKTGELF,TRBV5-1,TRBD2,TRBJ2-2
ASSDRLAGGIETQY,TRBV10-1,TRBD2,TRBJ2-3
ASSYLGQGDQPQH,TRBV6-6,TRBD1,TRBJ1-5
ASSGSGQSNSPLH,TRBV9,TRBD1,TRBJ1-6
ASSYTSAGGGYT,TRBV5-4,-,TRBJ1-2
ATSAAGSYNEQF,TRBV24-1,-,TRBJ2-1
ASSPGTGGDYGYT,TRBV18,TRBD1,TRBJ1-2
ASSQDTWRGSGNTIY,TRBV3-1/TRBV3-2,-,TRBJ1-3
ASSSIPGGDQPQH,TRBV6-5,-,TRBJ1-5
ASGLVDGGREKY,TRBV12-5,TRBD2,TRBJ2-3
ASSEGANRAF,TRBV2,-,TRBJ1-1
ASSKENRGS,TRBV21-1,-,TRBJ1-2
ASRLGQNYGYT,TRBV3-1/TRBV3-2,TRBD1,TRBJ1-2
ASSPSGQGVVPGNTIY,TRBV7-9,-,TRBJ1-3
ASSLQGPKDTQY,TRBV6-5,TRBD1,TRBJ2-3
ASLGLAGGRQF,TRBV2,TRBD2,TRBJ2-1
ASSWDRGRSPLH,TRBV27,TRBD1,TRBJ1-6
ASSLSGGMSNQPQH,TRBV13,-,TRBJ1-5
ASSDAGGPDEQY,TRBV6-1,TRBD2,TRBJ2-7
ASSGAGGGTGELF,TRBV19,TRBD1,TRBJ2-2
ASSQAQVSGYNEQF,TRBV4-2,-,TRBJ2-1
ASSFIPNTGELF,TRBV7-3,-,TRBJ2-2
ASNPAPGRVPA,TRBV19,-,TRBJ1-5
ASSLDRGVTNEKLF,TRBV5-6,TRBD1,TRBJ1-4
ASSWDSAGYGYT,TRBV5-1,TRBD1,TRBJ1-2
ASRPGTGRNQPQH,TRBV5-1,TRBD1,TRBJ1-5
ASSIVLQGSYNSPLH,TRBV19,-,TRBJ1-6
ASSVAPSQPQH,TRBV9,-,TRBJ1-5
ASSTPGQLNEQF,TRBV19,TRBD1,TRBJ2-1
ASRDHRGTGELF,TRBV6-5,TRBD1,TRBJ2-2
ASNREETQY,TRBV2,-,TRBJ2-5
ASSLERPDTQY,TRBV2,-,TRBJ2-3